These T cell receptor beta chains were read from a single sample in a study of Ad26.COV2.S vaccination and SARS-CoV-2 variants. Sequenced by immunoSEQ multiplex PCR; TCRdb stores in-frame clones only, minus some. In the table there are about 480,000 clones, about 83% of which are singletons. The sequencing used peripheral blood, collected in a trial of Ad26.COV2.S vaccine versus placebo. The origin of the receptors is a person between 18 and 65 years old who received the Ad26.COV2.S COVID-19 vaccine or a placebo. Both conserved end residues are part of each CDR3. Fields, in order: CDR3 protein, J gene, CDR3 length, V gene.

CDR3: CAWSAAGPYEQYF; J: TRBJ2-7; length: 13; V: TRBV30
CDR3: CASSDRYEQYF; J: TRBJ2-7; length: 11; V: TRBV6-1
CDR3: CASSPTSGRLQTQYF; J: TRBJ2-3; length: 15; V: TRBV7-2
CDR3: CAWNYGGSLGNQPQHF; J: TRBJ1-5; length: 16; V: TRBV30
CDR3: CASSVSSGSYNEQFF; J: TRBJ2-1; length: 15; V: TRBV9
CDR3: CASSLAWPGETQYF; J: TRBJ2-5; length: 14; V: TRBV5-1
CDR3: CAISGSVRGTDTQYF; J: TRBJ2-3; length: 15; V: TRBV10-3
CDR3: CASSTDRGAHEQYF; J: TRBJ2-7; length: 14; V: TRBV5-1
CDR3: CASKGRQPTEAFF; J: TRBJ1-1; length: 13; V: TRBV2
CDR3: CASSLVGHLHF; J: TRBJ1-6; length: 11; V: TRBV11-2
CDR3: CASSLQGGRYEQYF; J: TRBJ2-7; length: 14; V: TRBV7-2
CDR3: CAIHGATDYEQYF; J: TRBJ2-7; length: 13; V: TRBV28
CDR3: CASSLSPGASTDTQYF; J: TRBJ2-3; length: 16; V: TRBV28
CDR3: CASKGGTNTGELFF; J: TRBJ2-2; length: 14; V: TRBV27
CDR3: CASSELAGETDTQYF; J: TRBJ2-3; length: 15; V: TRBV9
CDR3: CASSPRTRNQPQHF; J: TRBJ1-5; length: 14; V: TRBV7-8
CDR3: CASSVIYEQYF; J: TRBJ2-7; length: 11; V: TRBV25-1
CDR3: CAWRVGEKLFF; J: TRBJ1-4; length: 11; V: TRBV30
CDR3: CASSQDRGVTDTQYF; J: TRBJ2-3; length: 15; V: TRBV19
CDR3: CASSFQGFGDLVVTEAFF; J: TRBJ1-1; length: 18; V: TRBV7-3
CDR3: CASTLGLPEESYEQYF; J: TRBJ2-7; length: 16; V: TRBV28
CDR3: CATSRQFQETQYF; J: TRBJ2-5; length: 13; V: TRBV15
CDR3: CASSQTLSRSHVNEQFF; J: TRBJ2-1; length: 17; V: TRBV6-2/TRBV6-3
CDR3: CASSDSPRWGAPSNEQFF; J: TRBJ2-1; length: 18; V: TRBV6-4
CDR3: CASSYRDGLGIGPQHF; J: TRBJ1-5; length: 16; V: TRBV6-5
CDR3: CASSSVAPPAAEAFF; J: TRBJ1-1; length: 15; V: TRBV7-2
CDR3: CARSPEAPGNTIYF; J: TRBJ1-3; length: 14; V: TRBV7-5
CDR3: CASSNRLLAGGTTDTQYF; J: TRBJ2-3; length: 18; V: TRBV6-4
CDR3: CASSRGIQETQYF; J: TRBJ2-5; length: 13; V: TRBV5-4
CDR3: CASSLAGTGDSGELFF; J: TRBJ2-2; length: 16; V: TRBV7-9
CDR3: CASSPTLLSGSNQPQHF; J: TRBJ1-5; length: 17; V: TRBV5-5
CDR3: CASRRTKTNNEQFF; J: TRBJ2-1; length: 14; V: TRBV28
CDR3: CASSFRNLRTEMSNEQFF; J: TRBJ2-1; length: 18; V: TRBV27
CDR3: CATSRAEGTGYQETQYF; J: TRBJ2-5; length: 17; V: TRBV15
CDR3: CASSYLANYGYTF; J: TRBJ1-2; length: 13; V: TRBV6-5
CDR3: CASSPGRPGLAGGKTYEQYF; J: TRBJ2-7; length: 20; V: TRBV19
CDR3: CASSLAGGNTIYF; J: TRBJ1-3; length: 13; V: TRBV5-1
CDR3: CASSYGQGGTEAFF; J: TRBJ1-1; length: 14; V: TRBV6-2/TRBV6-3
CDR3: CSVRATQAEQFF; J: TRBJ2-1; length: 12; V: TRBV29-1
CDR3: CASSFRGGNQPQHF; J: TRBJ1-5; length: 14; V: TRBV7-2
CDR3: CASSTGREAFF; J: TRBJ1-1; length: 11; V: TRBV6-5
CDR3: CASSLTGPYEQYF; J: TRBJ2-7; length: 13; V: TRBV27
CDR3: CASSTPWGPNNEQFF; J: TRBJ2-1; length: 15; V: TRBV28
CDR3: CATSRDRLSTNEKLFF; J: TRBJ1-4; length: 16; V: TRBV15
CDR3: CASSPDLAVTQYF; J: TRBJ2-3; length: 13; V: TRBV7-3
CDR3: CASSGGSYGYTF; J: TRBJ1-2; length: 12; V: TRBV7-9
CDR3: CASSPRTSGLLKGYEQFF; J: TRBJ2-1; length: 18; V: TRBV28